The present T cell receptor beta chain was sequenced within a study of Graves' ophthalmopathy and Graves' hyperthyroidism. About the research overall: Untreated patients at initial diagnosis provided peripheral blood.

Study outcomes and limitations: Most thyroid-expanded clonotypes exceeding 0.001 frequency were also found in blood. Ophthalmopathy cases were distinguished from stable hyperthyroidism by a 13-signature model, reaching around 88% sensitivity and roughly 81% specificity. The model flagged ophthalmopathy progression at 55% to 71% sensitivity and 72.22% specificity.

This clonotype was observed a few times. Its antigen remains unknown. One end of the junction varies from germline; a read error may be responsible. RNA transcripts were the source from which TCR beta CDR3 regions were amplified. Investigators did first-round RT-PCR with HTBI primers, then second-round multiplex PCR. MiXCR, run by TCRdb on the multiplex PCR reads, gives a single entry per CDR3 protein. The sample contains roughly 410,000 distinct CDR3 sequences, just over 15% of which appear only once. CDR1 and CDR2 from the germline V gene are MNHEY and SVGAGI. This CDR3 region has 15 residues. This chain joins TRBV6-5 and TRBJ1-2, with TRBD1 identical over 8 bases. Sequenced input: peripheral blood. The sequence derives from a woman between 18 and 29 years old with stable Graves' hyperthyroidism. The CDR3 DNA reads as TGTGCCGGCAGTTACACTCAACTAGACAGGGGTGGCTACACCTTC. It yields the protein CAGSYTQLDRGGYTF.